This TCR beta chain was obtained from a study of T-cell memory formation after mild COVID-19. Study-wide background: Clusters of TCRs were largely donor specific. Study-wide results and caveats: Second-wave clones with a day 37 peak had unconfirmed SARS-CoV-2 specificity. There was a balanced CD4/CD8 profile in clones contracting day 15 to 85, and later expanders leaned CD4+.

Germline CDR1 and CDR2: MDHEN and SYDVKM. The V and J ends lost 5 bases and 8 bases respectively, with 12 bases between them. The CDR3 extends over 13 amino acids. A remark on this clonotype: Its antigen is unknown.

MiXCR, applied by TCRdb to the 5' RACE reads, yields one record per CDR3 protein. The sample holds some 350,000 distinct CDR3 sequences, 10% to 15% seen once. The sequence was obtained from a man between 18 and 29 years old who had mild COVID-19 (a few samples of this study predate the infection). Cell type and time point are not known. Sequences were obtained from PBMCs or a T cell subset sorted from them (not recorded which). The genes are TRBV28 and TRBJ1-4; maybe TRBD1 (5 bases). In DNA form, the CDR3 reads TGTGCCAGCAGTCTGGGGGTCTTGGAAAAACTGTTTTTT. Protein sequence: CASSLGVLEKLFF.